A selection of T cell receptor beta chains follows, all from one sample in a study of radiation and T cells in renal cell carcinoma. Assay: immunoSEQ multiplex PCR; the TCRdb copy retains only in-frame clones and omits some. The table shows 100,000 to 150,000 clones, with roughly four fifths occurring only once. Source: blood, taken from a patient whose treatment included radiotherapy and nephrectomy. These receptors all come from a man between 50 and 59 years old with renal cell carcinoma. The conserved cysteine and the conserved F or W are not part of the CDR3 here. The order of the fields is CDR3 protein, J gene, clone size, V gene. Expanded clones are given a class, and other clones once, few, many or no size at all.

cdr3_aa: ASSDQGGMETQY
j_call: TRBJ2-5
clone_size: NA
v_call: TRBV2

cdr3_aa: ASSLQGPSGANVLT
j_call: TRBJ2-6
clone_size: NA
v_call: TRBV5-1

cdr3_aa: ASSFAGAYNEQF
j_call: TRBJ2-1
clone_size: NA
v_call: TRBV6-5

cdr3_aa: ASSAQRDATPPQY
j_call: TRBJ2-3
clone_size: NA
v_call: TRBV2

cdr3_aa: ASSPVIGVEYTGELF
j_call: TRBJ2-2
clone_size: NA
v_call: TRBV9

cdr3_aa: AEGETPTDTQY
j_call: TRBJ2-3
clone_size: NA
v_call: TRBV7-2

cdr3_aa: ASSRSGGADEQF
j_call: TRBJ2-1
clone_size: once
v_call: TRBV5-1

cdr3_aa: ASSGWVKNTEAF
j_call: TRBJ1-1
clone_size: NA
v_call: TRBV19

cdr3_aa: ASSLGGQTGELF
j_call: TRBJ2-2
clone_size: once
v_call: TRBV7-7

cdr3_aa: ASSAGQLNEQF
j_call: TRBJ2-1
clone_size: NA
v_call: TRBV2

cdr3_aa: ASSPTREQF
j_call: TRBJ2-1
clone_size: few
v_call: TRBV7-9

cdr3_aa: ASRTTSGEETQY
j_call: TRBJ2-5
clone_size: NA
v_call: TRBV5-1

cdr3_aa: ASSPSRRQETQY
j_call: TRBJ2-5
clone_size: NA
v_call: TRBV7-2

cdr3_aa: ASSTTGGTQPQH
j_call: TRBJ1-5
clone_size: NA
v_call: TRBV19

cdr3_aa: ASSLGGANYGYT
j_call: TRBJ1-2
clone_size: NA
v_call: TRBV7-9

cdr3_aa: ASSSARGYEQY
j_call: TRBJ2-7
clone_size: NA
v_call: TRBV7-9

cdr3_aa: ASGTRGAGYT
j_call: TRBJ1-2
clone_size: NA
v_call: TRBV25-1

cdr3_aa: ASSPRGGRGELF
j_call: TRBJ2-2
clone_size: NA
v_call: TRBV5-1

cdr3_aa: ASSFALDNEQF
j_call: TRBJ2-1
clone_size: NA
v_call: TRBV27

cdr3_aa: ASSQVQTTGVSTEAF
j_call: TRBJ1-1
clone_size: once
v_call: TRBV4-1

cdr3_aa: ASSEQGSYGYT
j_call: TRBJ1-2
clone_size: NA
v_call: TRBV19

cdr3_aa: ASSLTRAGELF
j_call: TRBJ2-2
clone_size: NA
v_call: TRBV5-1

cdr3_aa: ASSFPSGVAEDTQY
j_call: TRBJ2-3
clone_size: few
v_call: TRBV5-4

cdr3_aa: ASSQMGDQPQH
j_call: TRBJ1-5
clone_size: once
v_call: TRBV5-1

cdr3_aa: ATSRIQGPTGNTIY
j_call: TRBJ1-3
clone_size: NA
v_call: TRBV15

cdr3_aa: ASRMGHEFGDGYT
j_call: TRBJ1-2
clone_size: NA
v_call: TRBV5-1

cdr3_aa: SARHQTIQY
j_call: TRBJ2-4
clone_size: NA
v_call: TRBV20-1

cdr3_aa: ASSPGQGLLGYT
j_call: TRBJ1-2
clone_size: NA
v_call: TRBV5-5

cdr3_aa: ASSLEGQGGETQY
j_call: TRBJ2-5
clone_size: NA
v_call: TRBV5-4

cdr3_aa: ASRNTGTANSPLH
j_call: TRBJ1-6
clone_size: few
v_call: TRBV6-6

cdr3_aa: ASSLGPSPDTQY
j_call: TRBJ2-3
clone_size: NA
v_call: TRBV7-6